This T cell receptor (beta chain) was found in a study of cytomegalovirus exposure and HLA in healthy donors. Study results and caveats: Rare sequences made up most TCRs, while some public TCRs were found in many donors. As confirmed in vitro, three CMV-associated chains were specific for CMV antigens. Cytomegalovirus association was assigned to 150 to 200 TCR beta chains.

Points on this clone: Its antigen is not identified.

The V gene's germline CDR1 is GTSNPN and CDR2 SVGIG (reference sequence). Trimming shortened V by 0 bases and J by 4 bases, and 18 bases separated the two germline ends. The CDR3 covers 17 residues. Data came from immunoSEQ multiplex PCR; TCRdb stores just in-frame clones and leaves some out. The sample records 150,000 to 200,000 clones, around 85% being singletons. The rearrangement joins TRBV30 to TRBJ1-4; D call uncertain. The sequenced material came from PBMCs. The origin of this receptor is a man aged 18 to 29 in good health and CMV-seropositive. CDR3 nucleotides: TGTGCCTGGAGTGTCGGATTAGCGGCGGGAAATAATGAAAAACTGTTTTTT. Translated: CAWSVGLAAGNNEKLFF.